The rows below give T cell receptor beta chains drawn from one sample of a study of T cells in Graves' hyperthyroidism and ophthalmopathy. TCRdb re-called the multiplex PCR reads with MiXCR, one entry per CDR3 protein. This sample has approximately 710,000 distinct CDR3 sequences, with roughly 17% found just once. The specimen sequenced was blood. The receptors were gathered from a man aged 45-65 years with Graves' hyperthyroidism. CDR3s include the opening cysteine and the closing phenylalanine or tryptophan. Each record gives: V gene, J gene, CDR3 protein.

TRBV3-1	TRBJ1-3	CASSQRDRGYTIYF
TRBV10-1	TRBJ2-5	CASSGGTAQETQYF
TRBV7-9	TRBJ2-7	CASSLTISSYEQYF
TRBV29-1	TRBJ1-1	CSVEGGNWNTEAFF
TRBV7-3	TRBJ2-6	CASGGSSGANVLTF
TRBV10-2	TRBJ1-1	CASSESTLEAFF
TRBV28	TRBJ2-6	CASRKAPSGANVLTF
TRBV7-9	TRBJ2-1	CATDTREAKGYNEQFF
TRBV2	TRBJ1-2	CASSESDRLNYGYTF
TRBV5-1	TRBJ2-6	CASSLGQGSSGANVLTF
TRBV5-1	TRBJ2-7	CASSLVQSSYEQYF
TRBV13	TRBJ2-7	CASSPSGAHEQYF
TRBV6-1	TRBJ1-2	CATTKTGTTLKYGYTF
TRBV28	TRBJ1-1	CASSDSRPVNTEAFF
TRBV12-3/TRBV12-4	TRBJ1-1	CASYSRDMNTEAFF
TRBV5-1	TRBJ2-7	CASSFEGSYEQYF
TRBV28	TRBJ1-1	CASSSGGARYTEAFF
TRBV18	TRBJ1-4	CASSLGQGEPMGEKLFF
TRBV2	TRBJ2-7	CASSEGRLVNEQYF
TRBV28	TRBJ1-1	CASSATGTENTEAFF
TRBV19	TRBJ2-5	CASRVGGQETQYF
TRBV28	TRBJ2-1	CASRPRPGLAGRSSYNEQFF
TRBV12-3/TRBV12-4	TRBJ2-1	CANTSGTQLPEQFF
TRBV28	TRBJ1-2	CASSLPDSGYGYTF
TRBV9	TRBJ2-7	CASSPPGNHYEQYF
TRBV19	TRBJ1-5	CASRRDSRSNQPQHF
TRBV24-1	TRBJ2-1	CATSEPTGGSHNEQFF
TRBV2	TRBJ2-2	CASSEAQRGSTGELFF
TRBV27	TRBJ2-2	CASSLSRAGGELFF
TRBV19	TRBJ2-7	CASSNPGRRSSYEQYF
TRBV7-3	TRBJ2-7	CASSLTSGRHEQYF
TRBV10-3	TRBJ2-5	CAISVNRQETQYF
TRBV5-6	TRBJ1-4	CASSGGPTTEKLFF
TRBV12-3/TRBV12-4	TRBJ1-6	CASRKTGFGNSPLHF
TRBV28	TRBJ1-1	CASTTGWANTEAFF
TRBV7-2	TRBJ2-1	CTSSRRSSGANEQFF
TRBV3-1	TRBJ2-3	CASSQDIGRDRNTQYF
TRBV10-3	TRBJ2-6	CAISPRTVAGANVLTF
TRBV28	TRBJ1-5	CASSPVGQGQPQHF
TRBV10-3	TRBJ2-3	CAISEASGKAWDTQYF
TRBV9	TRBJ2-7	CASSVGLAGGYEQYF
TRBV6-2/TRBV6-3	TRBJ2-7	CASSYSSLYEQYF
TRBV11-3	TRBJ2-3	CASSLEGSADTQYF
TRBV28	TRBJ1-5	CASSLSDGRNQPRHF
TRBV28	TRBJ1-4	CASSLGRRNEKLFF
TRBV14	TRBJ2-1	CASSQAEGPYNEQFF
TRBV12-3/TRBV12-4	TRBJ2-1	CASIGTSGRRAYNEQFF
TRBV5-5	TRBJ2-7	CASSETETYEQYF
TRBV12-3/TRBV12-4	TRBJ2-6	CASKSFSGANVLTF
TRBV6-5	TRBJ2-5	CASSYGTSGRAAETQYF
TRBV29-1	TRBJ2-1	CSVQLRIVGPEQFF
TRBV7-8	TRBJ2-5	CASRKRLAGQETQYF
TRBV30	TRBJ1-2	CAWKRGDYGYTF